This T cell receptor (beta chain) originates from a study of T cell responses to AZD1222 COVID-19 vaccine. The study's findings and limits: Unmutated variant regions are reportedly the target of nearly half of TCRs that are spike-specific. Spike regions recognized by vaccine-associated CD4 TCRs spanned the protein, led by 160-218 and 743-854. AZD1222 recipients seropositive at baseline numbered only 5 or 6. Clonal diversity was possibly underestimated; the donors were predominantly white British and more often female.

A remark on this clone: Its antigen is unidentified.

The CDR3 runs to 13 residues. CDR1 and CDR2 (germline): SEHNR, FQNEAQ (reference sequence). The ends were cut back, 1 base at V and 2 bases at J, with 5 bases in the middle. The table came from immunoSEQ multiplex PCR; TCRdb's copy has only in-frame clones and leaves some out. The sample lists 95,000 or so clones, under 90% seen once, with 2.8% in the top ten. The TCR comes from an adult in good health. The J gene is TRBJ1-1, the V gene TRBV7-9; D unclear. The input for sequencing was peripheral blood, taken on day 0 of MenACWY control vaccination. The CDR3 sequence: CASSLVGNTEAFF. DNA of the CDR3: TGTGCCAGCAGCTTAGTAGGCAACACTGAAGCTTTCTTT.